Listed below are T cell receptor beta chains from one sample, sequenced in a study of blood T cells in healthy people across ages. MiXCR, run by TCRdb on the 5' RACE reads, gives a single entry per CDR3 protein. The table lists 1.6 million or so distinct CDR3 sequences, roughly a third of them singletons. Material for sequencing was blood. The receptors were gathered from a woman in her 30s in good health. Each CDR3 is given with its conserved first and last residue. A D gene is named only where the DNA matches it firmly. Clone sizes are given selectively: once, few, many, or a class where the clone is expanded.

d_call j_call v_call clone_size cdr3_nt cdr3_aa
. TRBJ2-5 TRBV2 . TGTGCCAGCAGGGGGGGACAGTACCAAGAGACCCAGTACTTC CASRGGQYQETQYF
. TRBJ2-5 TRBV12-3/TRBV12-4 . TGTGCCAGCAGTTTGGGGACTCTCGTGGGGGAGACCCAGTACTTC CASSLGTLVGETQYF
. TRBJ2-3 TRBV27 . TGTGCCAGCAGTTCCGGGCTCGGGGGTGATACGCAGTATTTT CASSSGLGGDTQYF
. TRBJ1-6 TRBV6-5 . TGTGCCAGCAGACTCCAGGGAATCCGCCATAATTCACCCCTCCACTTT CASRLQGIRHNSPLHF
. TRBJ2-7 TRBV2 . TGTGCCAGCAGGGAGCTAGGGCAGGGCTCCTACGAGCAGTACTTC CASRELGQGSYEQYF
TRBD1 TRBJ2-7 TRBV6-2/TRBV6-3 few TGTGCCAGCAGTTACCCTCTTGTACAGGGGGTCTACGAGCAGTACTTC CASSYPLVQGVYEQYF
. TRBJ1-2 TRBV29-1 . TGCAGCGTTGAAAAGGATGCAGGGGCGTATGGCTACACCTTC CSVEKDAGAYGYTF
. TRBJ1-3 TRBV3-1 . TGTGCCAGCAGCCAACAGGGGAACACCATATATTTT CASSQQGNTIYF
. TRBJ2-3 TRBV7-6 many TGTGCCAGCAGCCTTAATCCTGCAGATACGCAGTATTTT CASSLNPADTQYF
TRBD1 TRBJ1-5 TRBV4-1 . TGCGCCAGCAGCCCCGGGACAGGGGTCTTCAGCAATCAGCCCCAGCATTTT CASSPGTGVFSNQPQHF
. TRBJ2-7 TRBV12-3/TRBV12-4 few TGTGCCAGCACCCGCACCGGCACCTACAATGAGCAGTACTTC CASTRTGTYNEQYF
TRBD2 TRBJ2-1 TRBV12-3/TRBV12-4 . TGTGCCAGCAGTTTATGGACTAGCGAGTACAATGAGCAGTTCTTC CASSLWTSEYNEQFF
. TRBJ2-4 TRBV4-1 . TGCGCCAGCAGCCAAGACTCGTCCCAGTACTTC CASSQDSSQYF
. TRBJ1-5 TRBV4-2 . TGTGCCAGCAGCCGCGCAGGACTCTTGTCTTTGGGGGGCAATCAGCCCCAGCATTTT CASSRAGLLSLGGNQPQHF
. TRBJ2-1 TRBV7-2 many TGTGCCAGCAGCTTAGGGGCCAGGAATGAGCAGTTCTTC CASSLGARNEQFF
TRBD1 TRBJ1-5 TRBV20-1 . TGCAGTGCTGTACCGGGACAGGGGGCGGGTCAGCCCCAGCATTTT CSAVPGQGAGQPQHF
TRBD1 TRBJ1-2 TRBV5-6 . TGTGCCAGCAGCCTACTGGACAGGGAAAATGGCTACACCTTC CASSLLDRENGYTF
. TRBJ1-3 TRBV7-3 . TGTGCCAGCAGCTTGAACTCTGGAAACACCATATATTTT CASSLNSGNTIYF
. TRBJ2-7 TRBV5-6 . TGTGCCAGCAGCTTGCAGGGATCTGCCGAGCAGTACTTC CASSLQGSAEQYF
TRBD2 TRBJ2-3 TRBV20-1 . TGCAGTGCTAAGACAAACCTAGCGGGAGGCGCAGATACGCAGTATTTT CSAKTNLAGGADTQYF
TRBD1 TRBJ1-2 TRBV27 few TGTGCCAGCGGGACAGGGCGGTGGGGCTACACCTTC CASGTGRWGYTF
. TRBJ2-1 TRBV6-1 few TGTGCCAGCAGTGAACCTTATTACAATGAGCAGTTCTTC CASSEPYYNEQFF
TRBD2 TRBJ2-7 TRBV3-1 few TGTGCCAGCAGATGGGCGGCGGGAGGCCACGAGCAGTACTTC CASRWAAGGHEQYF
. TRBJ1-1 TRBV6-6 . TGTGCCAGCACCTACGGGTATGGGGGGCGGACTGAAGCTTTCTTT CASTYGYGGRTEAFF
. TRBJ1-1 TRBV29-1 few TGCAGCGTTGAAATCCGATTTGAGAACACTGAAGCTTTCTTT CSVEIRFENTEAFF
. TRBJ1-2 TRBV12-3/TRBV12-4 few TGTGCCAGCAGTTTAGGAGGGAGGGTCAAGAATGGCTACACCTTC CASSLGGRVKNGYTF
. TRBJ2-1 TRBV5-1 many TGCGCCAGCAGCTTGGACAGCCCAGTGTCCTACAATGAGCAGTTCTTC CASSLDSPVSYNEQFF
TRBD1 TRBJ2-7 TRBV20-1 few TGCAGTGCTACCCTGGGACAGGGAGCCTCCTACGAGCAGTACTTC CSATLGQGASYEQYF
. TRBJ1-2 TRBV3-1 . TGTGCCAGCACCCTAGGGCCTTGGGAAGGCTACACCTTC CASTLGPWEGYTF
TRBD2 TRBJ2-1 TRBV9 few TGTGCCAGCAGCGTAATCGGGGGGGGCAAGAATGAGCAGTTCTTC CASSVIGGGKNEQFF
. TRBJ2-3 TRBV12-5 few TGTGCTAGTGGTTTGGGCCTCGCCAGCGGCACAGATACGCAGTATTTT CASGLGLASGTDTQYF
. TRBJ2-7 TRBV28 few TGTGCCAGCAGTTTCGGTCCCCTAGGGGAGCAGTACTTC CASSFGPLGEQYF
. TRBJ2-3 TRBV21-1 . TGTGCCAGCGAGAAGTGGGGGACCACAGATACGCAGTATTTT CASEKWGTTDTQYF